The source of this T cell receptor beta chain is a study of CD8 T cells in Susac syndrome. Study-level results: Susac syndrome CD4+ T cell repertoires showed no clonal expansion.

In germline, CDR1 is SGHTA, CDR2 FQGNSA. V gave up 2 bases and J gave up 3 bases, with 11 bases separating them. The CDR3 covers 15 residues. For this clonotype: Its antigen is not known.

CD8+ and CD4+ T cells circulating in blood were sequenced for TCR beta. Random hexamers were used to reverse transcribe roughly 0.45 to 1 ug of RNA. TCRdb re-called the immunoSEQ multiplex PCR reads with MiXCR, one entry per CDR3 protein. The table has about 210,000 distinct CDR3 sequences, approximately 94% seen once. V gene TRBV7-2 combines with J gene TRBJ1-5; tentatively, D is TRBD1 (6 bases). Sequenced sample: CD4+ T cells from PBMCs. This sequence was found in a human donor with Susac syndrome. For the CDR3, the DNA is TGTGCCAGCAGCTTATCCCAGGGGATCAATCAGCCCCAGCATTTT. Translation gives CASSLSQGINQPQHF.